The rows below give T cell receptor beta chains drawn from one sample of a study of blood T cell repertoires in COVID-19. Measured with immunoSEQ multiplex PCR; TCRdb has only the in-frame clones, and not every one. This sample has 210,000 or so clones, with roughly four fifths found just once. The source material was peripheral blood. The receptors shown here come from a woman aged 40-49 years with acute or convalescent COVID-19. CDR3s include the opening cysteine and the closing phenylalanine or tryptophan. D genes are given only for firm matches. Clone size is given for some rows only: seen once, a few or many times, or a class if the clone is expanded.

TRBJ2-1 | TRBD2 | - | TRBV6-5 | TGTGCCAGCAGTTACTCGACTAGCGGGAATGAGCAGTTCTTC | CASSYSTSGNEQFF
TRBJ2-1 | TRBD1 | - | TRBV3-1/TRBV3-2 | TGTGCGAAAATGGCGTCGACAGGGAGATACAATGAGCAGTTCTTC | CAKMASTGRYNEQFF
TRBJ2-5 | - | - | TRBV25-1 | TGTGCCAGCAGTGACTACAGGGAGACCCAGTACTTC | CASSDYRETQYF
TRBJ1-6 | - | - | TRBV5-4 | TGTGCCAGCAGCTTTTGGGCAGGGGCCTATAATTCACCCCTCCACTTT | CASSFWAGAYNSPLHF
TRBJ2-7 | - | - | TRBV15 | TGTGCCACCAGCAGAGGAAGCGAGTTATCAATCGGGAAGCAGTACTTC | CATSRGSELSIGKQYF
TRBJ2-7 | - | - | TRBV11-2 | TGTGCCAGCAGCTTAGGGACGGGATCCTACGAGCAGTACTTC | CASSLGTGSYEQYF
TRBJ2-7 | TRBD1 | - | TRBV4-1 | TGCGCCAGCAGCCAAGTTCTTGACAGGGAAACCGAGCAGTACTTC | CASSQVLDRETEQYF
TRBJ2-3 | - | - | TRBV6-4 | TGTGCCAGCAGTGTTGAGAGGGCAGATACGCAGTATTTT | CASSVERADTQYF
TRBJ2-3 | TRBD1 | few | TRBV7-9 | TGTGCCAGCAGCTCCGACCAGGGGGCATCAGATACGCAGTATTTT | CASSSDQGASDTQYF
TRBJ2-7 | TRBD1 | - | TRBV19 | TGTGCCAGTAGTACGGGACAGGTCTACGAGCAGTACTTC | CASSTGQVYEQYF
TRBJ2-7 | - | once | TRBV27 | TGTGCCAGCAGCAGACAGAGTTTTTACGACGAGCAGTACTTC | CASSRQSFYDEQYF
TRBJ2-1 | - | - | TRBV4-3 | TGCGCCAGCAGCCAAGTGGGCCAAGGTCCGAACTACAATGAGCAGTTCTTC | CASSQVGQGPNYNEQFF
TRBJ2-1 | TRBD2 | - | TRBV29-1 | TGCAGCGTTGAAGATGGGACTAGCGGGGAAAGCTCCTACAATGAGCAGTTCTTC | CSVEDGTSGESSYNEQFF
TRBJ1-3 | - | - | TRBV15 | TGTGCCACCAGCAGAGACAGGGTCCTGGGCGAAAACACCATATATTTT | CATSRDRVLGENTIYF
TRBJ2-5 | TRBD2 | - | TRBV9 | TGTGCCAGCAGCGTACGGAGCGGGAGGGCCGGGGAGACCCAGTACTTC | CASSVRSGRAGETQYF
TRBJ1-1 | - | - | TRBV9 | TGTGCCAGCAGCGTAGAGTGGAATCTAGGGGGAGTGAACACTGAAGCTTTCTTT | CASSVEWNLGGVNTEAFF
TRBJ1-1 | - | - | TRBV11-2 | TGTGCCAGCAGCTTAGCGTCCAGGATTGAAGCTTTCTTT | CASSLASRIEAFF
TRBJ2-5 | TRBD1 | - | TRBV6-1 | TGTGCCAGCAGTGAACGTGGGGACAGGGTCGAGCGAGGGACCCAGTACTTC | CASSERGDRVERGTQYF
TRBJ2-7 | - | - | TRBV4-1 | TGCGCCAGCAGCCTGCGGGCTCCCTCCTACGAGCAGTACTTC | CASSLRAPSYEQYF
TRBJ2-1 | - | - | TRBV4-2 | TGTGCCAGCAGCCAGGGGAGCATGCCCTACAATGAGCAGTTCTTC | CASSQGSMPYNEQFF
TRBJ2-1 | TRBD1 | - | TRBV4-2 | TGTGCCAGCAGCCAAATGCCAGGGGGCAATGAGCAGTTCTTC | CASSQMPGGNEQFF
TRBJ2-3 | - | - | TRBV5-1 | TGCGCCAGCAGCCCTGGACAGACGTTTAGCACAGATACGCAGTATTTT | CASSPGQTFSTDTQYF
TRBJ1-1 | - | - | TRBV6-6 | TGTGCCAGCATCCGCTGGGGGCTGAACACTGAAGCTTTCTTT | CASIRWGLNTEAFF
TRBJ2-3 | TRBD2 | - | TRBV14 | TGTGCCAGCAGCCCCGGGACTAGCGGCACAGATACGCAGTATTTT | CASSPGTSGTDTQYF
TRBJ1-1 | TRBD1 | - | TRBV7-8 | TGTGCCAGCAGCCTGCCGGGACAGGGGGCGCGTGAAGCTTTCTTT | CASSLPGQGAREAFF
TRBJ2-1 | TRBD1 | - | TRBV29-1 | TGCAGCGTTGAGGACAGGAGCTCCTACAATGAGCAGTTCTTC | CSVEDRSSYNEQFF
TRBJ2-1 | - | - | TRBV14 | TGTGCCAGCAGCCAGGGGGCGGTTGAGCAGTTCTTC | CASSQGAVEQFF
TRBJ2-5 | TRBD2 | - | TRBV18 | TGTGCCAGCTCCTCGGGACTAGCGGGAGATGAGGGGAAGAAGACCCAGTACTTC | CASSSGLAGDEGKKTQYF
TRBJ1-5 | - | few | TRBV19 | TGTGCCAGTAGTATATCGCGGGGGAGCAATCAGCCCCAGCATTTT | CASSISRGSNQPQHF
TRBJ2-1 | TRBD2 | - | TRBV24-1 | TGTGCCACCAGTGACTCCGGGACTAGCGGGAGTCATGAGCAGTTCTTC | CATSDSGTSGSHEQFF
TRBJ1-2 | TRBD1 | - | TRBV18 | TGTGCCAGCTCACGCGGACAGGGTGACGGCTACACCTTC | CASSRGQGDGYTF
TRBJ2-3 | TRBD2 | - | TRBV6-4 | TGTGCCAGCAGTGAACAGAGCGGGGCCCCTCTCAGTACAGATACGCAGTATTTT | CASSEQSGAPLSTDTQYF
TRBJ2-5 | - | - | TRBV13 | TGTGCCAGCAGCTTTTCGAGCCAAGAGACCCAGTACTTC | CASSFSSQETQYF
TRBJ1-2 | - | - | TRBV6-5 | TGTGCCAGCAGACAGGACAGTCGGTGGGGCTACACCTTC | CASRQDSRWGYTF
TRBJ2-7 | TRBD2 | - | TRBV10-3 | TGTGCCACCACTAGCGCCTACGAGCAGTACTTC | CATTSAYEQYF
TRBJ1-6 | - | - | TRBV23-1 | TGCGCCAGCAGTCATCCCCGGTGCTCCTATAATTCACCCCTCCACTTT | CASSHPRCSYNSPLHF
TRBJ2-3 | TRBD2 | - | TRBV30 | TGTGCCTGGAGAACGCCAACTAGCGGGAGAACAGATACGCAGTATTTT | CAWRTPTSGRTDTQYF
TRBJ2-1 | TRBD2 | - | TRBV2 | TGTGCCAGCAGCAGAATACCTTTAGCGGGAGACAATGAGCAGTTCTTC | CASSRIPLAGDNEQFF
TRBJ2-7 | - | - | TRBV28 | TGTGCCAGCCGTAAAAAGTCGCGGGCCTACGAGCAGTACTTC | CASRKKSRAYEQYF
TRBJ1-2 | TRBD1 | - | TRBV5-1 | TGCGCCAGCAGCTTGGGTACAGGGGTCCCCTTCGAGGGCTACACCTTC | CASSLGTGVPFEGYTF
TRBJ2-5 | TRBD2 | - | TRBV3-1/TRBV3-2 | TGTGCCAGCAGCCGTTATACCGGGACTAGCGGGAGAGAGACCCAGTACTTC | CASSRYTGTSGRETQYF
TRBJ1-2 | - | - | TRBV19 | TGTGCCAGTAGTATCAGGGCCCCCCCAAGGGGCGGCTACACCTTC | CASSIRAPPRGGYTF
TRBJ2-7 | TRBD1 | - | TRBV20-1 | TGCAGTGCTAGTGGACAGGGAGTTTACGAGCAGTACTTC | CSASGQGVYEQYF
TRBJ2-5 | TRBD1 | - | TRBV2 | TGTGCCAGCAGTGAAGGGTTCGGGCGGGGGACAGGGGAGACCCAGTACTTC | CASSEGFGRGTGETQYF
TRBJ1-4 | - | - | TRBV2 | TGTGCCAGCAGTGAAGGGCTTTGGGAGGATGAAAAACTGTTTTTT | CASSEGLWEDEKLFF
TRBJ2-3 | - | - | TRBV15 | TGTGCCACCAGCAGAGAGTATGGAGCGGGTGGCCTGGATACGCAGTATTTT | CATSREYGAGGLDTQYF
TRBJ2-2 | - | - | TRBV11-3 | TGTGCCAGCCGTGAACGGAACGAGGGCACCGGGGAGCTGTTTTTT | CASRERNEGTGELFF
TRBJ2-7 | TRBD2 | - | TRBV7-8 | TGTGCCAGCAGCCCTCCTAGTAGGCGGGAGGAAGAGCAGTACTTC | CASSPPSRREEEQYF
TRBJ1-2 | - | - | TRBV18 | TGTGCCAGCTCACCTACCCCGGACGGGGTAAACTATGGCTACACCTTC | CASSPTPDGVNYGYTF
TRBJ1-5 | - | - | TRBV6-6 | TGTGCCAGCAGTTACTCAGGGAGGGGGGAAGGTCAGCCCCAGCATTTT | CASSYSGRGEGQPQHF
TRBJ2-5 | TRBD2 | - | TRBV9 | TGTGCCAGCAGCGCAGGACCAACCGGGACTAGCGGGGTGAGAGAGACCCAGTACTTC | CASSAGPTGTSGVRETQYF
TRBJ1-2 | - | - | TRBV5-6 | TGTGCCAGCAGCATTACAGGAGCTAACTATGGCTACACCTTC | CASSITGANYGYTF
TRBJ2-2 | - | once | TRBV6-1 | TGTGCCAGCAGTGTATCGAGGGCCGCGAACACCGGGGAGCTGTTTTTT | CASSVSRAANTGELFF
TRBJ1-1 | TRBD1 | - | TRBV11-2 | TGTGCCAGCAGCTTTGGTTCTGAGGGACAGACTGAAGCTTTCTTT | CASSFGSEGQTEAFF